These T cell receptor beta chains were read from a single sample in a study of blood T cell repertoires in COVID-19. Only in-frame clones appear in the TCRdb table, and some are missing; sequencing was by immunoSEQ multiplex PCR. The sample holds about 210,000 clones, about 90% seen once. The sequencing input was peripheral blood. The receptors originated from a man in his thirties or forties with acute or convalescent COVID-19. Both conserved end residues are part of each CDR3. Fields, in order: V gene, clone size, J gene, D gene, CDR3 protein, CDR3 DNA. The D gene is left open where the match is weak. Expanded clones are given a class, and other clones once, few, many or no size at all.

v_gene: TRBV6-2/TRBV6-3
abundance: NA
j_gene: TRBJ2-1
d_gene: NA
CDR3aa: CASSQTTSRVFNEQFF
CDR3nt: TGTGCCAGCAGTCAAACGACTAGTCGGGTTTTTAATGAGCAGTTCTTC

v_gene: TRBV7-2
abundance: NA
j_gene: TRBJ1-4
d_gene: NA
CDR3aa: CASSPGHYQEKLFF
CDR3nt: TGTGCCAGCAGCCCCGGACATTATCAAGAAAAACTGTTTTTT

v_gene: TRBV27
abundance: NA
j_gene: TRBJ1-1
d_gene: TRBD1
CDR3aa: CAIQGATEAFF
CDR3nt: TGTGCCATACAGGGGGCAACTGAAGCTTTCTTT

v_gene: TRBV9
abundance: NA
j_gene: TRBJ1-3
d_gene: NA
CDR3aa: CASSVHEFRSGNTIYF
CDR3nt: TGTGCCAGCAGCGTTCATGAGTTTCGCTCTGGAAACACCATATATTTT

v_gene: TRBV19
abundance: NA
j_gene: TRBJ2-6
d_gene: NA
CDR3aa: CASCDTSGANVLTF
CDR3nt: TGTGCCAGCTGTGACACCTCTGGGGCCAACGTCCTGACTTTC

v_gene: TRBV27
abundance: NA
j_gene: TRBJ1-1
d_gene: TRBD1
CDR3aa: CASSLWGTGAGEAFF
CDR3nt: TGTGCCAGCAGTTTATGGGGGACAGGGGCGGGTGAAGCTTTCTTT

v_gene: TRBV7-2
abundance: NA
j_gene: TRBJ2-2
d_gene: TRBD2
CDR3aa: CASSRRTSGDTGELFF
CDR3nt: TGTGCCAGCAGCCGCCGCACTAGCGGGGACACCGGGGAGCTGTTTTTT

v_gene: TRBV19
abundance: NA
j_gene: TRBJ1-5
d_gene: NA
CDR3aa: CASTTGGGRSNQPQHF
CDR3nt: TGTGCCAGTACCACTGGAGGAGGGAGGAGCAATCAGCCCCAGCATTTT

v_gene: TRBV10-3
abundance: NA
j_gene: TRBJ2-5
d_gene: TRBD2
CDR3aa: CAISGGAGGVQETQYF
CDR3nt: TGTGCCATCAGCGGCGGGGCGGGGGGGGTGCAAGAGACCCAGTACTTC

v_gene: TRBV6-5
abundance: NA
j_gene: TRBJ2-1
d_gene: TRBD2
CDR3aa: CASSSARGSSYNEQFF
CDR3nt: TGTGCCAGCAGTTCAGCCCGCGGGAGCTCCTACAATGAGCAGTTCTTC

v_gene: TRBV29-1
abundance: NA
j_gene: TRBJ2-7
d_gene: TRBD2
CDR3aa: CSTGLAGTYEQYF
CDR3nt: TGCAGCACGGGACTAGCGGGCACCTACGAGCAGTACTTC

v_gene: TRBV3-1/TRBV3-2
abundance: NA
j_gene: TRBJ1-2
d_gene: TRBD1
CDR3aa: CASSQADRADGYTF
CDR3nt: TGTGCCAGCAGCCAAGCCGACAGGGCTGATGGCTACACCTTC

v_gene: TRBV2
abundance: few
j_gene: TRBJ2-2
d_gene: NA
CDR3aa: CASSATPPGLFTGELFF
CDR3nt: TGTGCCAGCAGCGCAACCCCTCCGGGACTCTTCACCGGGGAGCTGTTTTTT

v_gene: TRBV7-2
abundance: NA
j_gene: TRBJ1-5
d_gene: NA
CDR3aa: CASSQRYGKDQPQHF
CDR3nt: TGTGCCAGCAGCCAAAGGTACGGGAAGGATCAGCCCCAGCATTTT

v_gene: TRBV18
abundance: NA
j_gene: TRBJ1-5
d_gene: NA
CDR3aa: CASSGGHNQPQHF
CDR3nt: TGTGCCAGCTCGGGAGGCCACAATCAGCCCCAGCATTTT

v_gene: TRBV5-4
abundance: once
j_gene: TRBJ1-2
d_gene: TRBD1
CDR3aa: CASSGDRASGYTF
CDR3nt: TGTGCCAGCAGCGGGGACAGGGCTTCAGGCTACACCTTC

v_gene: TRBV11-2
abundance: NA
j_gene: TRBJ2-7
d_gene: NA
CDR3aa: CASSPSTGIYEQYF
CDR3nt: TGTGCCAGCAGCCCCTCGACAGGAATCTACGAGCAGTACTTC

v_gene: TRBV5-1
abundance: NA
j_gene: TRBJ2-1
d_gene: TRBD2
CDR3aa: CASSTLRERPYNEQFF
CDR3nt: TGCGCCAGCAGCACACTGCGGGAGCGCCCCTACAATGAGCAGTTCTTC

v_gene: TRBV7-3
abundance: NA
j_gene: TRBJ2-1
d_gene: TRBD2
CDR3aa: CASSFRLAGRNEQFF
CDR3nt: TGTGCCAGCAGCTTTCGACTAGCGGGGCGGAATGAGCAGTTCTTC

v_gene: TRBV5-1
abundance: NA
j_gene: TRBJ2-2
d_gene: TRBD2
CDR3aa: CASSGLAGALTGELFF
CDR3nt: TGCGCCAGCTCGGGACTAGCGGGGGCCCTCACCGGGGAGCTGTTTTTT

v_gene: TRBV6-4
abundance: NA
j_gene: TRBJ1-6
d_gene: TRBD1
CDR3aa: CASSDSHRGPMPLHF
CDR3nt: TGTGCCAGCAGTGACTCTCACAGGGGGCCGATGCCCCTCCACTTT

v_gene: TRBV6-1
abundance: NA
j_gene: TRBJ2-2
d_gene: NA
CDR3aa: CASSEVPAGGELFF
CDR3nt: TGTGCCAGCAGTGAAGTCCCGGCGGGCGGGGAGCTGTTTTTT

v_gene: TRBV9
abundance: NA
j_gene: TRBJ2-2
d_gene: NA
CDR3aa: CASSVMGVPTGELFF
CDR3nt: TGTGCCAGCAGCGTGATGGGAGTTCCCACCGGGGAGCTGTTTTTT

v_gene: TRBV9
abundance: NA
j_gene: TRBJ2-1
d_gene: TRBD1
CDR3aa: CASSTGTDYNEQFF
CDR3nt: TGTGCCAGCAGCACCGGGACAGACTACAATGAGCAGTTCTTC

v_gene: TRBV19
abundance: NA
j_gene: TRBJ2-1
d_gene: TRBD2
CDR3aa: CASSGKVLGEGEQFF
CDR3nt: TGTGCCAGTAGTGGTAAAGTCCTCGGGGAGGGTGAGCAGTTCTTC

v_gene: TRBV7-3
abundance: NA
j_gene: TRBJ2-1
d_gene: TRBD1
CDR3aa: CASSLAGGYNEQFF
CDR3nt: TGTGCCAGCAGCTTGGCAGGGGGCTACAATGAGCAGTTCTTC

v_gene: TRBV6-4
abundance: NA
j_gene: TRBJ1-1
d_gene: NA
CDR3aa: CASSDSYGMRAFF
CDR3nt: TGTGCCAGCAGTGACTCGTACGGGATGCGGGCTTTCTTT

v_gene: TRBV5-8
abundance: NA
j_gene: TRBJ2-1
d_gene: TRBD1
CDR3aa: CASSNGPGGNEQFF
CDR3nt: TGTGCCAGCAGCAACGGCCCAGGGGGCAATGAGCAGTTCTTC

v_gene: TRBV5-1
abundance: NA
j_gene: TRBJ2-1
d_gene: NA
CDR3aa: CASSLSGAQRFF
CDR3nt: TGCGCCAGCAGCTTGTCAGGGGCGCAGAGGTTCTTC

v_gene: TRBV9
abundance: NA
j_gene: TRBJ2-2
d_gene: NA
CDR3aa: CASSVDGGWELFF
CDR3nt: TGTGCCAGCAGCGTAGATGGCGGGTGGGAGCTGTTTTTT

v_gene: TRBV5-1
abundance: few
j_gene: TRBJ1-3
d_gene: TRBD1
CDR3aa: CASSVRGTASSGNTIYF
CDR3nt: TGCGCCAGCAGCGTTAGAGGGACAGCTTCCTCTGGAAACACCATATATTTT

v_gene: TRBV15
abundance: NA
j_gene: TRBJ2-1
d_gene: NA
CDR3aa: CATSRQGKREQFF
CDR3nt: TGTGCCACCAGCAGACAGGGGAAACGCGAGCAGTTCTTC

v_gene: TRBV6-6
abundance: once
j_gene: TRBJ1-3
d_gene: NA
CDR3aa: CATGGSLRNTIYF
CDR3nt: TGTGCCACCGGCGGGAGTTTGAGAAACACCATATATTTT

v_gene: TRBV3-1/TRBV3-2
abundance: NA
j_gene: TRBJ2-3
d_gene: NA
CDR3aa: CASSQDPYTDTQYF
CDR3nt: TGTGCCAGCAGCCAAGATCCCTACACAGATACGCAGTATTTT

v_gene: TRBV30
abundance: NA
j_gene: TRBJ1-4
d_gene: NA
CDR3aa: CAWSAGRGLPLKLFF
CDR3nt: TGTGCCTGGAGTGCGGGTCGTGGCCTTCCGCTAAAACTGTTTTTT

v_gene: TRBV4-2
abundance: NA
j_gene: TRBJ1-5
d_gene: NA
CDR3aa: CASSQEARTEQPQHF
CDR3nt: TGTGCCAGCAGCCAAGAGGCCAGGACAGAGCAGCCCCAGCATTTT

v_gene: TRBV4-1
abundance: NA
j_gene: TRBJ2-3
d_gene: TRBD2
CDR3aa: CASSPPSGASGMISADTQYF
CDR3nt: TGCGCCAGCAGCCCCCCCTCGGGGGCTAGCGGGATGATATCTGCGGATACGCAGTATTTT

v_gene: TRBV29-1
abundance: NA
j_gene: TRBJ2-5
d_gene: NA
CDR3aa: CSARRAEETQYF
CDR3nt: TGCAGCGCTCGGCGGGCAGAAGAGACCCAGTACTTC

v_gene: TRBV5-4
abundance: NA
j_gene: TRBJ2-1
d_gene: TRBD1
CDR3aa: CASSLGGQDYNEQFF
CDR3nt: TGTGCCAGCAGCTTGGGCGGACAGGACTACAATGAGCAGTTCTTC

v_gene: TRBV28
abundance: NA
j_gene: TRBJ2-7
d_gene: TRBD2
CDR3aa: CASRWTSASYEQYF
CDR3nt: TGTGCCAGCAGATGGACTAGCGCCTCCTACGAGCAGTACTTC

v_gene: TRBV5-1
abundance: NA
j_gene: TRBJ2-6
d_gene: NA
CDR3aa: CASSSLSSGANVLTF
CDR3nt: TGCGCCAGCAGCTCCCTTTCCTCTGGGGCCAACGTCCTGACTTTC